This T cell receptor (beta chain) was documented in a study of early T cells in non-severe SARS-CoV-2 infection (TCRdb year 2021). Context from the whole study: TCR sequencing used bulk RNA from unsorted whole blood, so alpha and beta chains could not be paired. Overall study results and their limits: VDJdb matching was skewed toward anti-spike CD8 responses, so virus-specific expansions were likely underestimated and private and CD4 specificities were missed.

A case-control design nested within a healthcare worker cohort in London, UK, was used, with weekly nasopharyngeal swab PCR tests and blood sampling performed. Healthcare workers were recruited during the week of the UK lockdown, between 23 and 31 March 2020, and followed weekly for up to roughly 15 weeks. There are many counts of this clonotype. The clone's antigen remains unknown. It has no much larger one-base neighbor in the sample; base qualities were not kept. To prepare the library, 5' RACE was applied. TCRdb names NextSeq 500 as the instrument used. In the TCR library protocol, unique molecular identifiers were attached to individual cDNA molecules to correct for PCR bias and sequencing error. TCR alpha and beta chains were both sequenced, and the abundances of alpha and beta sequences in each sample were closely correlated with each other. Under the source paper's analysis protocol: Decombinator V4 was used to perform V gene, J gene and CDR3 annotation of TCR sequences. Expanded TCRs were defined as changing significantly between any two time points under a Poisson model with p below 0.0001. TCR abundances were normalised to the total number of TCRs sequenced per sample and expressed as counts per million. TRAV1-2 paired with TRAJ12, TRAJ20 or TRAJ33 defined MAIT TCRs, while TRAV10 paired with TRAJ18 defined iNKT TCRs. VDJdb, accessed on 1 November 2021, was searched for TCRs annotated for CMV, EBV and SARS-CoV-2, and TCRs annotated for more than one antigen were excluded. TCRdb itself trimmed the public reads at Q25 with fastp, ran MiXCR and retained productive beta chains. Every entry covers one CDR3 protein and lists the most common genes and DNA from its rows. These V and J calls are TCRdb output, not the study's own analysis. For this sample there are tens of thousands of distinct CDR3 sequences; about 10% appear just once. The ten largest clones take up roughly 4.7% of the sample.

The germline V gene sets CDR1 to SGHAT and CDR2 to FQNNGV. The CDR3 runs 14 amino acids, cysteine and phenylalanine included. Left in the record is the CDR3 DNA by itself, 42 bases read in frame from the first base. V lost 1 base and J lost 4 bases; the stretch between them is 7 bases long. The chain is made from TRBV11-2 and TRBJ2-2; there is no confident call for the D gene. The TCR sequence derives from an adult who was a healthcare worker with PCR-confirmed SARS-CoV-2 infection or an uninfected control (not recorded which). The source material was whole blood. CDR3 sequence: CASSLGVGTGELFF. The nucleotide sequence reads TGTGCCAGCAGCTTAGGAGTCGGCACCGGGGAGCTGTTTTTT.